This T cell receptor beta chain derives from a study of T-cell memory formation after mild COVID-19. Turning to the study itself: Most TCR clusters belonged to a single donor. Overall study findings and caveats: Detection of some responders pre-infection suggested pre-existing cross-reactive memory T cells participated. CD4+ contracting clones lay mainly in CM and EM, CD8+ ones in EMRA. There was a balanced CD4/CD8 profile in clones contracting day 15 to 85, and later expanders leaned CD4+.

TCRdb reanalysed the 5' RACE reads using MiXCR and keeps one entry per CDR3 protein. Of about 190,000 distinct CDR3 sequences listed, 15% to 20% are singletons. This clonotype was seen a few times. The antigen is not known. Per the germline V gene, CDR1 is SQVTM and CDR2 is ANQGSEA. V lost 2 bases to trimming and J lost 0 bases; unmatched junction nucleotides: 2. The CDR3 totals 14 residues. This TCR came from an adult woman who had mild COVID-19 (a few samples of this study predate the infection). Cell type and time point are not known. The genes are TRBV29-1 and TRBJ1-1, with 8 bases matching TRBD1. The material sequenced was PBMCs or a T cell subset sorted from them (not recorded which). In DNA, the CDR3 is TGCAGCGTTGAAAAGACAGGGGTGAACACTGAAGCTTTCTTT. It translates to CSVEKTGVNTEAFF. Complete variable domain (other parts from reference TRBV29-1 and TRBJ1-1): SAVISQKPSRDICQRGTSLTIQCQVDSQVTMMFWYRQQPGQSLTLIATANQGSEATYESGFVIDKFPISRPNLTFSTLTVSNMSPEDSSIYLCSVEKTGVNTEAFFGQGTRLTVV.